Included here is one TCR beta chain sequence, with context. The data originate from a study of blood T cell repertoires in COVID-19. Across the study: COVID-19 samples collected from the United States, Italy and Spain covered acute and convalescent phases. T cells, B-cell-depleted T cells, or PBMCs supplied cDNA or gDNA.

The V end was cut by 1 base, the J end by 9 bases, with 13 bases between. The CDR3 has 14 residues. Per the germline V gene, CDR1 is LGHNA and CDR2 is YSLEER. Cohort placement rested on clinical history that participants reported themselves. Exposed enrollees encountered a COVID-19 case at some point within 2 weeks before study entry. This table comes from immunoSEQ multiplex PCR, and its TCRdb copy is limited to in-frame clones, with some not included. The table lists 250,000 or so clones, roughly 81% of them singletons, with roughly 6.7% in the top ten. This chain links TRBV4-3 with TRBJ2-1, with D maybe TRBD1 (6 bases). The sequence came from a woman aged 45-60 years who had been exposed to COVID-19. What was sequenced was PBMCs or T cells enriched from blood (not recorded which). The DNA of the CDR3 is TGCGCCAGCAGCCAAGTCAGGGGTTGGGGTGAGCAGTTCTTC. It yields the protein CASSQVRGWGEQFF.